This TCR beta chain stems from a study of shared clonotypes between healthy human individuals. Study results and caveats: Generally, estimated richness proved larger in naive subsets than it did in memory subsets.

Details on this clone: Its antigen is not identified.

Measured with immunoSEQ multiplex PCR; TCRdb has only the in-frame clones, and not every one. Of about 1.1 million clones listed, 60% to 80% are singletons. Germline V gene sequence: CDR1 MDHEN, CDR2 SYDVKM. The germline V and J ends were trimmed by 3 bases and 3 bases, with 14 bases remaining between them. This CDR3 has 16 amino acids. The rearrangement links TRBV28 to TRBJ1-4; D might be TRBD1 (5 bases). The sequencing input was memory CD4+ T cells from PBMCs. Subset given: CD45RA-negative fraction. This receptor was taken from a man aged 18 to 35 in good health. Some clones in this sample may be carry-over from other donors' samples. The CDR3 protein is CASSFSGGASNEKLFF. In nucleotides, the CDR3 is TGTGCCAGCAGTTTCAGTGGAGGGGCGTCTAATGAAAAACTGTTTTTT.